The rows below give T cell receptor beta chains drawn from one sample of a study of blood T cell repertoires in COVID-19. Measured with immunoSEQ multiplex PCR; TCRdb has only the in-frame clones, and not every one. The sample consists of some 94,000 clones, 80% to 90% of them appearing once. The specimen was peripheral blood. The origin of the receptors is a human donor in a cohort sampled during active COVID-19. CDR3s include the opening cysteine and the closing phenylalanine or tryptophan. The D gene is left open where the match is weak. Size is omitted from some rows. Given values are once, few, many or a class for expanded clones.

NA,TRBJ2-1,TRBV2,NA,TGTGCCAGCACCCCGGTGACGACAGGCACGAATGAGCAGTTCTTC,CASTPVTTGTNEQFF
NA,TRBJ2-2,TRBV14,NA,TGTGCCAGCAGCCGGGACATCAACACCGGGGAGCTGTTTTTT,CASSRDINTGELFF
few,TRBJ1-5,TRBV6-1,TRBD1,TGTGCCAGCAGTGAAACAGGGGGGAGCAATCAGCCCCAGCATTTT,CASSETGGSNQPQHF
once,TRBJ1-1,TRBV28,NA,TGTGCCAGCAGTTTATGGCAGGGTTACACTGAAGCTTTCTTT,CASSLWQGYTEAFF
NA,TRBJ1-6,TRBV7-2,NA,TGTGCCACCAACCTAGGAGGGGCTAGGTACTCACCCCTCCACTTT,CATNLGGARYSPLHF
NA,TRBJ1-5,TRBV19,NA,TGTGCCAGCCACGCCGGGTACGGCAATCAGCCCCAGCATTTT,CASHAGYGNQPQHF
NA,TRBJ2-2,TRBV9,NA,TGTGCCAGCAGCGTAGGAGGGACCGGGGAGCTGTTTTTT,CASSVGGTGELFF
few,TRBJ2-3,TRBV15,TRBD2,TGTGCCACCAGCTCCCTAGCCCGGGGGTTGGTAGCGGGAGCATCCGGGGTTACGCAGTATTTT,CATSSLARGLVAGASGVTQYF
NA,TRBJ1-2,TRBV13,NA,TGTGCCAGCAGCTTAGGGAGCAGGCTCGACGGCTACACCTTC,CASSLGSRLDGYTF
NA,TRBJ2-7,TRBV7-8,NA,TGTGCCAGCAGCTACCGGGACTTATCCTACGAGCAGTACTTC,CASSYRDLSYEQYF
NA,TRBJ2-1,TRBV6-5,TRBD1,TGTGCCAGCTCTCCCTACAGGGGGACTTTAGATGAGCAGTTCTTC,CASSPYRGTLDEQFF
few,TRBJ2-1,TRBV19,NA,TGTGCCAGTAGTATAAACTCCGGGGTAAATGAGCAGTTCTTC,CASSINSGVNEQFF
NA,TRBJ2-7,TRBV2,TRBD1,TGTGCCAGCATCCTGACAGGGGTTGAGCAGTACTTC,CASILTGVEQYF
NA,TRBJ2-5,TRBV3-1/TRBV3-2,NA,TGTGCCAGCAGCCAAGCCGGCGGCCAAGAGACCCAGTACTTC,CASSQAGGQETQYF
NA,TRBJ2-1,TRBV10-1,TRBD1,TGCGCCAGCAGTGAGTCGGGGTTAGGCAGACTACCGGGACAGAGCTCCTACAATGAGCAGTTCTTC,CASSESGLGRLPGQSSYNEQFF
many,TRBJ2-7,TRBV19,TRBD1,TGTGCCAGTAGTCCGGGACAGGGGGCAAACGAGCAGTACTTC,CASSPGQGANEQYF
NA,TRBJ2-7,TRBV5-1,NA,TGCGCCAGCAGCTTGGTTCAGGTGAGCTCCTACGAGCAGTACTTC,CASSLVQVSSYEQYF
NA,TRBJ2-1,TRBV27,TRBD2,TGTGCCACCCCGGCGGCGGGAGAGGAGCCTAATGAGCAGTTCTTC,CATPAAGEEPNEQFF
NA,TRBJ2-4,TRBV28,TRBD1,TGTGCCAGCAGTTTTTCCGGGACAGGGGGCGAGACGCTACAGTACTTC,CASSFSGTGGETLQYF
NA,TRBJ1-1,TRBV6-5,NA,TGTGCCAGCAGTCAGACAGGGAACACTGAAGCTTTCTTT,CASSQTGNTEAFF
NA,TRBJ2-2,TRBV6-5,TRBD2,TGTGCCAGCAGTCCCGGGACTATGAACACCGGGGAGCTGTTTTTT,CASSPGTMNTGELFF
NA,TRBJ1-2,TRBV2,NA,TGTGCCAGCAGCGCATCTACAGGGTTCTATGGCTACACCTTC,CASSASTGFYGYTF
NA,TRBJ1-1,TRBV28,NA,TGTGCCAGCAGTCCTACAGGTAAAAACACTGAAGCTTTCTTT,CASSPTGKNTEAFF
NA,TRBJ1-1,TRBV5-1,TRBD1,TGCGCCAGCAGCCCCCTGGGAGACAGGGGAACTGAAGCTTTCTTT,CASSPLGDRGTEAFF
NA,TRBJ2-1,TRBV27,TRBD1,TGTGCCAGCAGTTTAGACAGGGGGCGCATGAATGAGCAGTTCTTC,CASSLDRGRMNEQFF
NA,TRBJ1-1,TRBV30,NA,TGTGCCTGGAGTGTCGGGGCCGGGAGGAACACTGAAGCTTTCTTT,CAWSVGAGRNTEAFF
NA,TRBJ1-6,TRBV19,NA,TGTGCCAGTAGGGGGCCCGATTCACCCCTCCACTTT,CASRGPDSPLHF
NA,TRBJ1-2,TRBV15,NA,TGTGCCACCGCCGGACACCGTACTAACTATGGCTACACCTTC,CATAGHRTNYGYTF
NA,TRBJ1-6,TRBV2,TRBD1,TGTGCCAGCTCTCGCCGGGACAGATTGTCACCCCTCCACTTT,CASSRRDRLSPLHF
once,TRBJ2-7,TRBV9,NA,TGTGCCAGCAGCGTAGACTCGACCTACGAGCAGTACTTC,CASSVDSTYEQYF
NA,TRBJ2-1,TRBV4-1,TRBD2,TGCGCCAGCAGCTTACGACGGGCGGGAGGACTGTACAATGAGCAGTTCTTC,CASSLRRAGGLYNEQFF
NA,TRBJ1-3,TRBV27,NA,TGTGCCAGCAGCTCGGACAGTCGGGGAAACACCATATATTTT,CASSSDSRGNTIYF
NA,TRBJ2-3,TRBV28,TRBD2,TGTGCCAGCAACCCGGGAGGGCCAACAGATACGCAGTATTTT,CASNPGGPTDTQYF
once,TRBJ1-5,TRBV19,TRBD1,TGTGCCAGTAGTACACGAGACAGGGGAGGCGGTCAGCCCCAGCATTTT,CASSTRDRGGGQPQHF
once,TRBJ2-1,TRBV6-4,TRBD2,TGTGCCAGCAGTGACCTAGGGACTAGCCAGCAGTTCTTC,CASSDLGTSQQFF
NA,TRBJ2-3,TRBV29-1,TRBD2,TGCAGCGTTGAGCCGGCGGGAGGGGGCACAGATACGCAGTATTTT,CSVEPAGGGTDTQYF